What follows are 30 T cell receptor beta chains derived from one specimen sequenced in a study of human T cells and chemical hapten exposure. The sample's time point: pre-sensitization, week 0. This sample's treatment: therapeutic diphenylcyclopropenone sensitization with weekly scalp DPC. TCRdb used MiXCR to reprocess the RACE reads, holding one entry per CDR3 protein. The sample includes more than 300,000 distinct CDR3 sequences, about 5.4% seen only once; the top ten take less than 9%. The source was whole blood, collected in connection with sensitization to the hapten diphenylcyclopropenone (DPC). The receptors shown here come from a woman aged 18-35 years with alopecia areata. Some clones in this sample may be carry-over from other donors' samples.

This chain joins TRBV6-5 and TRBJ2-7, with TRBD1 identical over 7 bases. With 2 bases clipped from V and 4 bases from J, the junction kept 2 bases outside the gene matches. Germline CDR1 reads MNHEY; CDR2 reads SVGAGI. The CDR3 has 13 residues. The CDR3 region has the DNA TGTGCCAGCAGTTACGGGGACAGTTACGAGCAGTACTTC. Encoded protein: CASSYGDSYEQYF.

This clonotype was detected only a few times. This chain uses TRBV6-5 with TRBJ2-1; TRBD2 matches 10 bases. Trimming removed 0 bases from V and 5 bases from J; junction bases left unmatched: 4. The CDR3 runs 16 residues. Germline assignment: CDR1 MNHEY and CDR2 SVGAGI. DNA of the CDR3: TGTGCCAGCAGTTACTCGTCGAGCGGGGGGGACAATGAGCAGTTCTTC. Translated, it gives CASSYSSSGGDNEQFF.

This clonotype was recorded at least ten times. The rearrangement links TRBV7-2 to TRBJ2-3; D gene unclear. This CDR3 region has 14 residues. The germline V and J ends were trimmed by 2 bases and 2 bases, with 8 bases remaining between them. Germline loops: CDR1 SGHTA, CDR2 FQGNSA. The CDR3 sequence: CASSLSLFTDTQYF. CDR3 bases: TGTGCCAGCAGCTTAAGTCTTTTCACAGATACGCAGTATTTT.

This clonotype was picked up a small number of times. The chain carries TRBV5-1 and TRBJ2-7; perhaps TRBD1 as D (6 bases). Germline values: CDR1 SGHRS, CDR2 YFSETQ. The CDR3 sequence is 15 residues long. The V end was cut by 0 bases, the J end by 2 bases, with 12 bases between. The CDR3 DNA reads TGCGCCAGCAGCTTGGGACAGGAAACGACCTACGAGCAGTACTTC. This sequence encodes CASSLGQETTYEQYF.

This clonotype was seen a few times. The V and J genes are TRBV7-2 and TRBJ2-3; TRBD2 matches 8 bases. Germline-derived CDR1 and CDR2 are SGHTA and FQGNSA. This CDR3 has 15 residues. J gave up 6 bases and V 5 bases, and 10 bases lay outside the gene matches. In DNA form, the CDR3 reads TGTGCCAGCAGCATTAGCGGGGCCACCTCGGATACGCAGTATTTT. Translation: CASSISGATSDTQYF.

The gene calls are TRBV7-2 and TRBJ1-1; no definite D call. The CDR3 loop spans 14 amino acids. Deletions cut 5 bases from V and 4 bases from J, with 14 bases between. Germline CDR1 SGHTA, CDR2 FQGNSA. In nucleotides, the CDR3 is TGTGCCAGCAGCCCCGAGCGGGGAGGCACTGAAGCTTTCTTT. This encodes CASSPERGGTEAFF.

This clonotype has more than one count but fewer than ten. The J gene is TRBJ2-7, the V gene TRBV28; 9 bases fit TRBD1. Germline-derived CDR1 and CDR2 are MDHEN and SYDVKM. V was clipped by 5 bases and J by 2 bases; unmatched bases: 4. The CDR3 is 14 residues long. This CDR3 reads CASSTDRGAYEQYF. The CDR3 DNA follows: TGTGCCAGCAGTACGGACAGGGGCGCCTACGAGCAGTACTTC.

The rearrangement links TRBV6-5 to TRBJ2-2; D may be TRBD1 (5 bases). This CDR3 spans 14 amino acids. Trimming left V 7 bases short and J 2 bases short, with 11 bases between. Germline V CDR1 and CDR2: MNHEY, SVGAGI. CDR3 region: CASKNRRNTGELFF. The CDR3, as DNA: TGTGCCAGCAAAAACAGGCGTAACACCGGGGAGCTGTTTTTT.

The genes are TRBV2 and TRBJ2-7; TRBD1 agrees at 7 bases. The CDR3 spans 15 residues. Germline lookup yields CDR1 SNHLY and CDR2 FYNNEI. V lost 6 bases and J lost 3; bases outside the gene matches: 11. The CDR3: CASRRDRVTLYEQYF. CDR3 nucleotides: TGTGCCAGCAGGCGAGACAGGGTGACTCTCTACGAGCAGTACTTC. Full variable domain (rest looked up from reference TRBV2 and TRBJ2-7): EPEVTQTPSHQVTQMGQEVILRCVPISNHLYFYWYRQILGQKVEFLVSFYNNEISEKSEIFDDQFSVERPDGSNFTLKIRSTKLEDSAMYFCASRRDRVTLYEQYFGPGTRLTVT.

This clonotype was counted at least ten times. The gene calls are TRBV20-1 and TRBJ1-5, with TRBD1 identical over 9 bases. The CDR3 is 15 residues long. J lost 7 bases, V lost 1 base, and 8 bases had no gene match. The germline gives CDR1 DFQATT, CDR2 SNEGSKA (reference sequence). The CDR3 sequence is CSARGQGGTIQPQHF. As DNA, the CDR3 is TGCAGTGCTAGAGGACAGGGGGGGACCATACAGCCCCAGCATTTT.

This clonotype appeared a few times. The J gene is TRBJ1-2, the V gene TRBV4-1, with D possibly matching TRBD1 (5 bases). The CDR3 spans 17 residues. V lost 4 bases and J lost 5, with 23 bases in between. Germline V gene sequence: CDR1 MGHRA, CDR2 YSYEKL. As DNA, the CDR3 is TGCGCCAGCAGCCCCCGACACAGGAGGGAGGGATGGTATGGCTACACCTTC. Its translation: CASSPRHRREGWYGYTF.

This clonotype has only a few counts. The chain has TRBV20-1 and TRBJ1-6; perhaps TRBD1 as D (6 bases). This CDR3 comprises 14 residues. Looked up from germline, CDR1 is DFQATT and CDR2 is SNEGSKA (reference sequence). Trimming removed 0 bases from V and 9 bases from J, with 12 bases in between. For the CDR3, the DNA is TGCAGTGCTAGAGATGCAGGGACAAGTTCACCCCTCCACTTT. Protein product: CSARDAGTSSPLHF.

In this sample, this clonotype turned up many times. The chain employs TRBV2 and TRBJ2-7; 8 bases are a match to TRBD1. The V and J ends lost 6 bases and 5 bases, in that order; junction bases with no gene match: 12. Looked up from germline, CDR1 is SNHLY and CDR2 is FYNNEI. This CDR3 is 15 amino acids long. The CDR3 loop is CASSYDQTGAHEQYF. In DNA form, the CDR3 reads TGTGCCAGCAGCTACGACCAGACAGGGGCCCACGAGCAGTACTTC.

This chain connects TRBV6-2 or TRBV6-3 to TRBJ1-5; no firm D call. The CDR3 is made up of 19 amino acids. The V gene's germline CDR1 is MNHEY and CDR2 SVGEGT. V lost 1 base to trimming and J lost 0 bases, with 19 bases between them. The CDR3 is CASSYYEFRAGSSNQPQHF. Written as DNA, the CDR3 is TGTGCCAGCAGTTACTATGAATTTAGGGCGGGTTCTAGCAATCAGCCCCAGCATTTT.

This clonotype was counted only a few times. The J gene is TRBJ1-1, the V gene TRBV6-2 or TRBV6-3, with a possible D match to TRBD1 (5 bases). The CDR3 loop spans 17 amino acids. The germline V gene has CDR1 MNHEY and CDR2 SVGEGT. The V end lost 1 base, the J end lost 0 bases, and 15 bases lay between the germline ends. The CDR3: CASSYYLRRGMNTEAFF. The CDR3 DNA follows: TGTGCCAGCAGTTACTATCTTCGGCGGGGGATGAACACTGAAGCTTTCTTT.

This clonotype was observed a few times. The V call is TRBV3-1, the J call TRBJ1-1; possible D gene TRBD1, 5 bases. The germline V and J ends were trimmed by 1 base and 11 bases, with 14 bases remaining between them. The CDR3 covers 13 residues. Germline CDR1 and CDR2: LGHDT and YNNKEL (reference sequence). The CDR3 loop reads CASSQGVEGKAFF. CDR3 sequence (DNA): TGTGCCAGCAGCCAAGGGGTCGAGGGGAAGGCTTTCTTT.

This clonotype was detected only a few times. The chain recombines TRBV19 with TRBJ1-1; 7 bases align to TRBD1. Germline CDR1 LNHDA, CDR2 SQIVND (reference sequence). The length of the CDR3 is 14 residues. J gave up 3 bases and V 6 bases, and 7 bases lay outside the gene matches. The CDR3 DNA is TGTGCCAGTAGCACCGGTCAGGGGGACACTGAAGCTTTCTTT. Its protein is CASSTGQGDTEAFF.

The table lists this clonotype with many counts. This chain uses TRBV10-3 with TRBJ1-4, with D uncertain. Germline lookup yields CDR1 ENHRY and CDR2 SYGVKD. Deletions cut 0 bases from V and 4 bases from J, with 15 bases between. CDR3 length: 17 residues. CDR3 sequence (DNA): TGTGCCATCAGTGAGTCCGACTCTCCCCCAGATAATGAAAAACTGTTTTTT. As protein: CAISESDSPPDNEKLFF.

CDR3 in amino acids: CASSLVPTTDTQYF. CDR3 nucleotide sequence: TGTGCCAGCAGCTTAGTACCGACCACAGATACGCAGTATTTT. The chain combines TRBV7-2 with TRBJ2-3; D gene uncertain. This CDR3 contains 14 residues. V lost 1 base, J lost 2 bases, and 7 bases lay in between. Germline CDR1 is SGHTA and CDR2 is FQGNSA. The full variable domain, its missing parts supplied by reference TRBV7-2 and TRBJ2-3, is GAGVSQSPSNKVTEKGKDVELRCDPISGHTALYWYRQSLGQGLEFLIYFQGNSAPDKSGLPSDRFSAERTGGSVSTLTIQRTQQEDSAVYLCASSLVPTTDTQYFGPGTRLTVL.

This clonotype was recorded at least ten times. The chain is built from TRBV20-1 and TRBJ2-7; D is undetermined. V was cut by 4 bases and J by 2 bases, with 9 bases left in between. Germline CDR1 reads DFQATT; CDR2 reads SNEGSKA (reference sequence). This CDR3 is 12 amino acids long. CDR3 coding DNA: TGCAGTGCTATGTACAGCCCCTACGAGCAGTACTTC. Protein product: CSAMYSPYEQYF.

This clonotype was observed many times. The genes are TRBV20-1 and TRBJ1-5; D is possibly TRBD1 (5 bases). Germline-derived CDR1 and CDR2 are DFQATT and SNEGSKA (reference sequence). The CDR3 sequence is 12 residues long. In DNA, the CDR3 is TGCAGCGCGCGGGACAGCAATCAGCCCCAGCATTTT. It encodes CSARDSNQPQHF.

This clonotype was counted only a few times. This chain connects TRBV5-1 to TRBJ2-5; 9 bases are shared with TRBD1. Germline trimming cut 0 bases from V and 3 bases from J; bases unmatched to any gene: 3. CDR1 SGHRS and CDR2 YFSETQ come from the germline V gene. The CDR3 consists of 15 residues. The CDR3, as DNA: TGCGCCAGCAGCTTGGGGACAGGGGTCAAAGAGACCCAGTACTTC. Protein sequence: CASSLGTGVKETQYF.

The chain joins TRBV29-1 to TRBJ2-5, with D perhaps matching TRBD2 (5 bases). There are 11 residues in the CDR3. Germline loops: CDR1 SQVTM, CDR2 ANQGSEA. Trimming left V 5 bases short and J 4 bases short, with 8 bases between. The DNA for the CDR3 is TGCAGCGTTTACGGAGGAGAGACCCAGTACTTC. Translated, it gives CSVYGGETQYF. Supplemented by reference TRBV29-1 and TRBJ2-5, the full variable domain reads SAVISQKPSRDICQRGTSLTIQCQVDSQVTMMFWYRQQPGQSLTLIATANQGSEATYESGFVIDKFPISRPNLTFSTLTVSNMSPEDSSIYLCSVYGGETQYFGPGTRLLVL.

This clonotype was counted many times. For the CDR3, the DNA is TGTGCCAGCAGCCGGAACTACGAGCAGTACTTC. It codes for CASSRNYEQYF. The chain has TRBV7-9 and TRBJ2-7; D uncertain. V was clipped by 5 bases and J by 3 bases, with 5 bases between them. Per germline, CDR1 SEHNR and CDR2 FQNEAQ (reference sequence). The CDR3 covers 11 residues.

The rearrangement uses TRBV12-3 or TRBV12-4 and TRBJ1-3, with a tentative D call TRBD1 (5 bases). This CDR3 region has 12 residues. Trimming removed 7 bases at V and 4 bases at J, with 8 bases between. Written as DNA, the CDR3 is TGTGCCAGCAAGTGGGGGGGAAACACCATATATTTT. It translates to CASKWGGNTIYF.

This clonotype was detected only a few times. This chain links TRBV7-2 with TRBJ1-6; D not resolved. Germline V gene lookup returns CDR1 SGHTA and CDR2 FQGNSA. The V end lost 2 bases, the J end lost 8 bases, and 16 bases lay between the germline ends. This CDR3 contains 16 residues. CDR3 in amino acids: CASSLLPPARDSPLHF. For the CDR3, the DNA is TGTGCCAGCAGCTTATTGCCGCCAGCGAGGGATTCACCCCTCCACTTT.

This rearrangement joins TRBV6-2 or TRBV6-3 to TRBJ2-3; D unclear. The ends were cut back, 4 bases at V and 4 bases at J, with 9 bases in the middle. CDR1 MNHEY and CDR2 SVGEGT come from the germline V gene. CDR3 size: 13 residues. CDR3 bases: TGTGCCAGCAGTTTTGCATTGGCAGATACGCAGTATTTT. Amino acid sequence: CASSFALADTQYF.

This clonotype has just a few counts. The chain combines TRBV2 with TRBJ2-1; D gene uncertain. Germline assignment: CDR1 SNHLY and CDR2 FYNNEI. V was clipped by 7 bases and J by 12 bases, with 16 bases between them. The CDR3 spans 12 residues. The chain's CDR3 is CASNKLGSGQFF. The CDR3 DNA reads TGTGCCAGCAATAAGTTGGGGTCGGGGCAGTTCTTC.

This clonotype occurred many times. V and J are TRBV7-3 and TRBJ1-1; tentative D call: TRBD1 (5 bases). The CDR3 is made up of 15 amino acids. Between the trimmed V and J ends, which lost 5 bases and 5 bases, there was a span of 18 bases. Per germline, CDR1 SGHTA and CDR2 FQGTGA. CDR3 coding DNA: TGTGCCAGCAGCCCACGAGGTGGGGCTCAAACTGAAGCTTTCTTT. It yields the protein CASSPRGGAQTEAFF. The full variable domain, rest sourced from reference TRBV7-3 and TRBJ1-1, is GAGVSQTPSNKVTEKGKYVELRCDPISGHTALYWYRQSLGQGPEFLIYFQGTGAADDSGLPNDRFFAVRPEGSVSTLKIQRTERGDSAVYLCASSPRGGAQTEAFFGQGTRLTVV.

This clonotype has ten or more counts. The rearrangement joins TRBV4-2 to TRBJ1-5, with D tentatively TRBD1 (5 bases). CDR1 is LGHNA and CDR2 is YNFKEQ in the germline V gene. The CDR3 covers 15 residues. V was clipped by 0 bases and J by 3 bases, with 9 bases between them. The CDR3, as DNA: TGTGCCAGCAGCCAAGACTCCGGGACCAATCAGCCCCAGCATTTT. Translating gives CASSQDSGTNQPQHF.